This T cell receptor (beta chain) was profiled in a study of shared clonotypes between healthy human individuals. General study points: It was expected that sequencing depth would affect clonotype sharing among donors. Generally, naive subsets (rather than memory subsets) showed larger estimated richness. In having few donors, the study represented limited genetic and exposure-history diversity.

The V and J ends lost 0 bases and 4 bases respectively, with 16 bases between them. CDR1 and CDR2 from the germline V gene are SGHVS and FQNEAQ. The CDR3 is 18 amino acids. Authors' methods: ImmunoSEQ gave junction-only sequences without quality scores, so filtering differed. Sequencing was performed with immunoSEQ multiplex PCR; in TCRdb, only in-frame clones are kept and a portion is missing. V and J calls and clone size follow that table, whereas D and trimming were derived from the DNA. Of about a million clones listed, approximately 75% are singletons. This clone turned up a few times. Antigen specificity is unknown.

The material sequenced was memory CD4+ T cells from PBMCs. Subset of the sample: CD45RA-negative fraction. The clonotype originates from a man aged 18 to 29 in good health. Some clones in this sample may be carry-over from other donors' samples. This chain uses TRBV7-8 with TRBJ2-6, with D uncertain. The CDR3 here is CASSLASVRPTGANVLTF. The CDR3 coding sequence is TGTGCCAGCAGCTTAGCTTCGGTCCGGCCTACCGGGGCCAACGTCCTGACTTTC.